The T cell receptor beta chain described here comes from a study of early T cells in non-severe SARS-CoV-2 infection. TCRdb re-called the 5' RACE reads with MiXCR, one entry per CDR3 protein. Of 25,000 to 35,000 distinct CDR3 sequences listed, about 4.8% were seen once; the top ten hold under 14%. V was pared by 8 bases and J by 1 base, with 4 bases of the junction left unmatched. Germline V gene lookup returns CDR1 SGHVS and CDR2 FNYEAQ. The CDR3 spans 14 residues. Sequencing was done on a sample of whole blood. The sequence was obtained from an adult who was a healthcare worker with PCR-confirmed SARS-CoV-2 infection or an uninfected control (not recorded which). The chain employs TRBV7-6 and TRBJ2-3, with 9 bases identical to TRBD2. CDR3 sequence: CASRAGGGTDTQYF. In DNA, the CDR3 is TGTGCCAGCCGAGCGGGGGGAGGCACAGATACGCAGTATTTT.